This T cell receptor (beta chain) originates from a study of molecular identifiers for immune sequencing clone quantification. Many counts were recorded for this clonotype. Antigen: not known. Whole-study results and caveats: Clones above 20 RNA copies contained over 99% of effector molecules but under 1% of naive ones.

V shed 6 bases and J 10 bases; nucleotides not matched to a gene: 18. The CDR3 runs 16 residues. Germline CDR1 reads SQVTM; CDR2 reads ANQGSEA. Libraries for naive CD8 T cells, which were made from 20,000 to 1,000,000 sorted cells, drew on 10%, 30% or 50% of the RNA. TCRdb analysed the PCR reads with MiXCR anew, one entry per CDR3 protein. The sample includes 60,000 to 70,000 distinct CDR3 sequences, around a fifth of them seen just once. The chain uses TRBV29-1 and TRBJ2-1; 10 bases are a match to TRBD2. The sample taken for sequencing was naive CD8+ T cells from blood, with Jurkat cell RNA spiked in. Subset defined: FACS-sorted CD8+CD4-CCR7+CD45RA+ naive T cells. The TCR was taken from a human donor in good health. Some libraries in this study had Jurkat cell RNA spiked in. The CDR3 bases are TGCAGCGTCCCCCTACGGGATAGCGGGGGGCCGGGGGAGCAGTTCTTC. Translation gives CSVPLRDSGGPGEQFF.